The 21 T cell receptor beta chains below were found in one sample sequenced in a study of blood T cell repertoires in COVID-19. This table comes from immunoSEQ multiplex PCR, and its TCRdb copy is limited to in-frame clones, with some not included. This table has 190,000 or so clones, around nine tenths appearing once. Material: peripheral blood. Source of these receptors: a man aged 40-49 years with active or convalescent COVID-19.

The J gene is TRBJ2-1, the V gene TRBV11-1; possibly TRBD1 for D (6 bases). CDR1 is SGHAT, CDR2 FQDESV, per germline (reference sequence). The V and J ends lost 4 bases and 10 bases respectively, with 17 bases between them. The CDR3 length is 14 residues. This chain's CDR3 is CASSSPLGRGEQFF. In DNA form, the CDR3 reads TGTGCCAGCAGCTCCCCCCTGGGTAGGGGGGAGCAGTTCTTC.

CDR3 DNA: TGTGCCAGCAGTTACGCGGTCGGGCAGCCCCAGCATTTT. Translation: CASSYAVGQPQHF. The gene calls are TRBV6-6 and TRBJ1-5; no definite D call. This CDR3 has 13 amino acids. The V end lost 2 bases, the J end lost 7 bases, and 9 bases lay between the germline ends. The germline CDR1 and CDR2 sequences are MNHNY and SVGAGI (reference sequence).

The rearrangement links TRBV20-1 to TRBJ2-1; 11 nucleotides match TRBD1. The CDR3 spans 14 residues. CDR1 and CDR2 (germline): DFQATT, SNEGSKA (reference sequence). J was trimmed by 6 bases and V by 3 bases; bases with no gene match: 4. The CDR3: CSASRTGGRNEQFF. The CDR3 nucleotides read TGCAGTGCTAGTCGGACAGGGGGCCGCAATGAGCAGTTCTTC.

This clone occurred once. This chain uses TRBV6-4 with TRBJ2-1; possible D gene TRBD2, 5 bases. This CDR3 is 12 amino acids long. V lost 8 bases and J lost 7, with 12 bases in between. The germline CDR1 and CDR2 sequences are MRHNA and SNTAGT. DNA for the CDR3: TGTGCCAGCTCCGGTCCGGGGAATGAGCAGTTCTTC. Its translation: CASSGPGNEQFF.

The chain uses TRBV7-9 and TRBJ2-2, with a possible D match to TRBD2 (7 bases). Germline CDR1 reads SEHNR; CDR2 reads FQNEAQ (reference sequence). The CDR3 contains 17 residues. The V end was cut by 2 bases, the J end by 6 bases, with 19 bases between. The CDR3 here is CASSLKPGGLVSGELFF. The CDR3 bases are TGTGCCAGCAGCTTAAAGCCGGGGGGCCTCGTTTCCGGGGAGCTGTTTTTT. The full variable domain, its missing parts supplied by reference TRBV7-9 and TRBJ2-2, is DTGVSQNPRHKITKRGQNVTFRCDPISEHNRLYWYRQTLGQGPEFLTYFQNEAQLEKSRLLSDRFSAERPKGSFSTLEIQRTEQGDSAMYLCASSLKPGGLVSGELFFGEGSRLTVL.

This clone showed up just once. The J gene is TRBJ2-7, the V gene TRBV15; D is possibly TRBD1 (6 bases). Trimming cost V 4 bases and J 3 bases, with 16 bases left between them. The germline gives CDR1 LNHNV, CDR2 YYDKDF (reference sequence). The CDR3 sequence is 15 residues long. In DNA form, the CDR3 reads TGTGCCACCAGCATTAGTCCGGGACACTTCTACGAGCAGTACTTC. Its protein product is CATSISPGHFYEQYF.

The genes are TRBV28 and TRBJ1-6; D may be TRBD1 (6 bases). From germline, CDR1 is MDHEN and CDR2 SYDVKM. The CDR3 runs 15 residues. The V gene lost 3 bases and the J gene lost 5 bases, with 11 bases spanning the gap. CDR3 amino acids: CASSFVGQHNSPLHF. CDR3 nucleotides: TGTGCCAGCAGTTTCGTGGGACAACATAATTCACCCCTCCACTTT. Full variable domain (remainder filled in from reference TRBV28 and TRBJ1-6): DVKVTQSSRYLVKRTGEKVFLECVQDMDHENMFWYRQDPGLGLRLIYFSYDVKMKEKGDIPEGYSVSREKKERFSLILESASTNQTSMYLCASSFVGQHNSPLHFGNGTRLTVT.

This chain uses TRBV2 with TRBJ1-2; D is perhaps TRBD1 (5 bases). The length of the CDR3 is 14 residues. Germline lookup yields CDR1 SNHLY and CDR2 FYNNEI. Trimming cost V 4 bases and J 6 bases, with 15 bases left between them. The CDR3 coding sequence is TGTGCCAGCAGTGTCGGGGGGGATTTAGATGGCTACACCTTC. The encoded protein is CASSVGGDLDGYTF.

The gene calls are TRBV5-6 and TRBJ1-5, with TRBD1 as a possible D gene (6 bases). The CDR3 loop spans 19 amino acids. The germline V gene encodes CDR1 SGHDT and CDR2 YYEEEE. Between the trimmed V and J ends, which lost 0 bases and 2 bases, there was a span of 21 bases. This CDR3 is CASSLAAGAIPEGNQPQHF. The CDR3 DNA follows: TGTGCCAGCAGCTTGGCGGCAGGGGCTATCCCGGAGGGCAATCAGCCCCAGCATTTT.

The chain employs TRBV7-8 and TRBJ1-4; possible D gene TRBD1, 5 bases. The CDR3 totals 14 residues. Germline values: CDR1 SGHVS, CDR2 FQNEAQ. The ends were cut back, 2 bases at V and 7 bases at J, with 11 bases in the middle. The CDR3 nucleotides are TGTGCCAGCAGCTTAAGGTCTAGGGGTGAAAAACTGTTTTTT. As protein: CASSLRSRGEKLFF.

The chain uses TRBV7-2 and TRBJ2-1, with 7 bases that match TRBD2. This CDR3 comprises 18 residues. The germline V gene encodes CDR1 SGHTA and CDR2 FQGNSA. The V gene end was trimmed by 1 base and the J gene end by 4 bases; junction bases not matched to a gene: 13. DNA for the CDR3: TGTGCCAGCAGCTTAGGGCTCAGGCTAGCGGAGGATTACAATGAGCAGTTCTTC. Translating gives CASSLGLRLAEDYNEQFF.

This clone was seen only once. The rearrangement links TRBV3-1 (or the pseudogene TRBV3-2) to TRBJ1-1, with TRBD1 matching over 7 bases. The length of the CDR3 is 19 residues. Germline V gene lookup returns CDR1 LGHDT and CDR2 YNNKEL (reference sequence). V lost 3 bases and J lost 0; bases outside the gene matches: 16. The CDR3 loop reads CASSHLSPLNRGVNTEAFF. The CDR3 nucleotides are TGTGCCAGCAGCCACCTCTCGCCACTGAACAGGGGCGTGAACACTGAAGCTTTCTTT.

The genes are TRBV19 and TRBJ1-6, with a weak D call TRBD1 (6 bases). Between the trimmed V and J ends, which lost 6 bases and 1 base, there was a span of 10 bases. Per the germline V gene, CDR1 is LNHDA and CDR2 is SQIVND (reference sequence). The CDR3 is 15 amino acids. CDR3 loop: CASRTGQSYNSPLHF. In DNA, the CDR3 is TGTGCCAGTAGAACAGGACAGTCCTATAATTCACCCCTCCACTTT.

The chain combines TRBV18 with TRBJ2-1; 10 positions agree with TRBD2. The trim removed 3 bases at V and 5 bases at J, leaving 4 bases unmatched. Germline loops: CDR1 KGHSH, CDR2 LQKENI. CDR3 size: 15 residues. CDR3 sequence reads: CASSPVLAGDNEQFF. CDR3 nucleotide sequence: TGTGCCAGCTCACCGGTCCTAGCGGGGGACAATGAGCAGTTCTTC.

The count of this clone is one. This rearrangement joins TRBV6-6 to TRBJ1-2, with D perhaps TRBD1 (5 bases). CDR1 MNHNY and CDR2 SVGAGI come from the germline V gene (reference sequence). The CDR3 loop spans 15 amino acids. Trimming cost V 6 bases and J 3 bases, with 17 bases left between them. The DNA of the CDR3 is TGTGCCAGCAGACAGACAGAGAATACTTACTATGGCTACACCTTC. Translated, it gives CASRQTENTYYGYTF.

Concerning this clone: The sample carries other DNA sequences with the same CDR3. This chain joins TRBV7-8 and TRBJ2-7; TRBD1 matches 7 bases. This CDR3 region has 12 residues. The V gene's germline CDR1 is SGHVS and CDR2 FQNEAQ. V lost 5 bases to trimming and J lost 3 bases; unmatched junction nucleotides: 1. The CDR3 region is CASSRTGYEQYF. As DNA, the CDR3 is TGTGCCAGCAGCCGGACAGGCTACGAGCAGTACTTC.

V is TRBV5-6 and J is TRBJ1-6, with unresolved D. The CDR3 has 19 amino acids. V lost 1 base and J lost 3, with 20 bases in between. From germline, CDR1 is SGHDT and CDR2 YYEEEE. The CDR3 DNA reads TGTGCCAGCAGCTTGTTCGGCCAGAATCCTAGTATCTATAATTCACCCCTCCACTTT. Amino acid sequence: CASSLFGQNPSIYNSPLHF.

The V and J genes are TRBV10-1 and TRBJ2-2, with D maybe TRBD2 (5 bases). Trimming stripped 8 bases from V and 6 bases from J, with 10 bases between. This CDR3 is 12 amino acids long. Germline assignment: CDR1 WNHNN and CDR2 SYGVQD (reference sequence). This CDR3 reads CASGEKPGELFF. CDR3 DNA: TGCGCCAGCGGGGAGAAGCCCGGGGAGCTGTTTTTT.

The chain is built from TRBV12-5 and TRBJ1-3; no clear D. Germline V CDR1 and CDR2: LGHNT, FRNRAP. V gave up 2 bases and J gave up 4 bases, with 6 bases separating them. This CDR3 is 13 amino acids long. The CDR3 DNA follows: TGTGCTAGTGGTTTGATATCCGGAAACACCATATATTTT. Translating it yields CASGLISGNTIYF.

This chain connects TRBV11-2 to TRBJ1-5; 9 bases fit TRBD1. The CDR3 extends over 17 amino acids. Germline assignment: CDR1 SGHAT and CDR2 FQNNGV. V lost 5 bases, J lost 6 bases, and 14 bases stayed unmatched. CDR3 protein: CASSRDREGLEGQPQHF. For the CDR3, the DNA is TGTGCCAGCAGCCGGGACAGGGAAGGCTTAGAGGGTCAGCCCCAGCATTTT.

The genes are TRBV7-9 and TRBJ1-3; D may be TRBD1 (5 bases). V lost 3 bases to trimming and J lost 4 bases, with 13 bases between them. CDR1 is SEHNR, CDR2 FQNEAQ, per germline (reference sequence). CDR3 length equals 15 residues. The CDR3 here is CASSLSTRGGNTIYF. DNA for the CDR3: TGTGCCAGCAGCTTGAGCACCCGGGGGGGAAACACCATATATTTT.